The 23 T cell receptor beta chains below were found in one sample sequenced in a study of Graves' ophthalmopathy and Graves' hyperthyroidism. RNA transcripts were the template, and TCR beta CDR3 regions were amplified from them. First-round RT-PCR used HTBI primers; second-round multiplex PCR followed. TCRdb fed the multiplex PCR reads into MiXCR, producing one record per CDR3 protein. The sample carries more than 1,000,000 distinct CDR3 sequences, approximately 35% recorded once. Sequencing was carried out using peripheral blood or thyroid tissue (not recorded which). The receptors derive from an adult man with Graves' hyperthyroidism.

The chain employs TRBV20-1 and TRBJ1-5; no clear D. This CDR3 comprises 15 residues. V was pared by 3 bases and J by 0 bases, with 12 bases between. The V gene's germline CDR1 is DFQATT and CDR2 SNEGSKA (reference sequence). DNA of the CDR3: TGCAGTGCTAGTGTCAGACCTTATAGCAATCAGCCCCAGCATTTT. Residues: CSASVRPYSNQPQHF.

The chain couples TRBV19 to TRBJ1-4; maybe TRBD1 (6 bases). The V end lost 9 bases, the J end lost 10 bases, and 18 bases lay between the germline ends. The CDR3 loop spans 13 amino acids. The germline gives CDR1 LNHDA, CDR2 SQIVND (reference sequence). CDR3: CASSPTGRRKLFF. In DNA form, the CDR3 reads TGTGCCAGCTCACCTACAGGGAGACGAAAACTGTTTTTT.

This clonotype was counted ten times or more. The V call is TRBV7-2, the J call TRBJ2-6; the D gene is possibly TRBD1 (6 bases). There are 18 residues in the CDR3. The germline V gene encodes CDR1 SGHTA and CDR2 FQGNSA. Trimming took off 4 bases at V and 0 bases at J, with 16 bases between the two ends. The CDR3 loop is CASSSSTGLSSGANVLTF. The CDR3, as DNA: TGTGCCAGCAGCTCCTCGACAGGCTTAAGCTCTGGGGCCAACGTCCTGACTTTC.

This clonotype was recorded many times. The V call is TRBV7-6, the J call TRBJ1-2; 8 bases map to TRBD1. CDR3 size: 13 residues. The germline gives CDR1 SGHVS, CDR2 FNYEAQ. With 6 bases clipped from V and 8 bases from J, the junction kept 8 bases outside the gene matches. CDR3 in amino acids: CASRAAQGAGYTF. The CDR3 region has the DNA TGTGCCAGCAGGGCTGCTCAGGGGGCCGGCTACACCTTC.

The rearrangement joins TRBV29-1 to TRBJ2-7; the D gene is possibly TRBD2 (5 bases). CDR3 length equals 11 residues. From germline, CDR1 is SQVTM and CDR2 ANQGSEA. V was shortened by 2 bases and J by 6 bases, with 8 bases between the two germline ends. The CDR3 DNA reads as TGCAGCGTTGAACTAGCTTCCGAGCAGTACTTC. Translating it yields CSVELASEQYF.

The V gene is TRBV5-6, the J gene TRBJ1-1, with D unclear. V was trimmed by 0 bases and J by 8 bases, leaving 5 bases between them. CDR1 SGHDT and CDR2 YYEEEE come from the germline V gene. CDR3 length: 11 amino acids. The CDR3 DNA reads TGTGCCAGCAGCTTGGGGAAGGAAGCTTTCTTT. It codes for CASSLGKEAFF. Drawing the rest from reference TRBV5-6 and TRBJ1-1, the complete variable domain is DAGVTQSPTHLIKTRGQQVTLRCSPKSGHDTVSWYQQALGQGPQFIFQYYEEEERQRGNFPDRFSGHQFPNYSSELNVNALLLGDSALYLCASSLGKEAFFGQGTRLTVV.

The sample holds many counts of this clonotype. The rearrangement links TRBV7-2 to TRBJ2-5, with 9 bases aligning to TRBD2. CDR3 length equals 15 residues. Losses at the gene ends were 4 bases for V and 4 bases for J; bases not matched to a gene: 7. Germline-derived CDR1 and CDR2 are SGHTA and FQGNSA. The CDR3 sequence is CASSSQRGERETQYF. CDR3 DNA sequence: TGTGCCAGCAGCTCTCAGCGGGGGGAGCGAGAGACCCAGTACTTC.

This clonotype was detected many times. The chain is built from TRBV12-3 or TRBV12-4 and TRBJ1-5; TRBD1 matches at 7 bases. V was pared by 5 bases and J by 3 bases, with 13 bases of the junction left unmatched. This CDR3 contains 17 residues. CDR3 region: CASSPEDRRGINQPQHF. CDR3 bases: TGTGCCAGCAGTCCAGAGGACAGGAGGGGAATCAATCAGCCCCAGCATTTT.

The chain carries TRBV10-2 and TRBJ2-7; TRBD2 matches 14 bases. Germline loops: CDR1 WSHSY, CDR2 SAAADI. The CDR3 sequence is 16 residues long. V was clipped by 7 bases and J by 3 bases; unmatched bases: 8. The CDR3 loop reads CASIKRTSGGLYEQYF. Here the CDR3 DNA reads TGCGCCAGCATAAAACGGACTAGCGGGGGGCTCTACGAGCAGTACTTC.

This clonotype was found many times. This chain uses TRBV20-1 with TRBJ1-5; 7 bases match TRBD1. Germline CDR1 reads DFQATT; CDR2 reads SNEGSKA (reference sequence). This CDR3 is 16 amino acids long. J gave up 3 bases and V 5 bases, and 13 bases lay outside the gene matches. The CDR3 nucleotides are TGCAGTGCTGGGACAGCCCGTGGAGGCCCCAATCAGCCCCAGCATTTT. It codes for CSAGTARGGPNQPQHF.

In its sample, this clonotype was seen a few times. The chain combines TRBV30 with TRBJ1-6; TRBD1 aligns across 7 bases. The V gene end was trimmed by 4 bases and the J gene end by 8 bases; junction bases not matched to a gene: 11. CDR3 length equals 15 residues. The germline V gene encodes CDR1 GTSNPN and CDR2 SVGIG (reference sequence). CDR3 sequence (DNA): TGTGCCTGGATCAAATCGACAGGGTTTTATTCACCCCTCCACTTT. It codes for CAWIKSTGFYSPLHF.

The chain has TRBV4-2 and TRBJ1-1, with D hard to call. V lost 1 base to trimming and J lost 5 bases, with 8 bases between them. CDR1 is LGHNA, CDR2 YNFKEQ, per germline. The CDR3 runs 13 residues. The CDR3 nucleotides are TGTGCCAGCAGCCAAGGTACTTGGACTGAAGCTTTCTTT. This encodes CASSQGTWTEAFF.

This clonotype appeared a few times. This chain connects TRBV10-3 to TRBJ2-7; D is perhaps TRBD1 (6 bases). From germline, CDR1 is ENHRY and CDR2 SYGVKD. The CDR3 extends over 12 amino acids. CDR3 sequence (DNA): TGTGACCGTGGCAGGGGCGGATACGAGCAGTACTTC. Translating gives CDRGRGGYEQYF.

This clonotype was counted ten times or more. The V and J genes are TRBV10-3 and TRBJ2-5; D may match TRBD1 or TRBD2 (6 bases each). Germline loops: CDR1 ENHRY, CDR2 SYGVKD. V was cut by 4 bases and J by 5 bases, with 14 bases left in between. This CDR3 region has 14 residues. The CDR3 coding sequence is TGTGCCATCAGTGTTATGGGGGGCGCGGAGACCCAGTACTTC. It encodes CAISVMGGAETQYF.

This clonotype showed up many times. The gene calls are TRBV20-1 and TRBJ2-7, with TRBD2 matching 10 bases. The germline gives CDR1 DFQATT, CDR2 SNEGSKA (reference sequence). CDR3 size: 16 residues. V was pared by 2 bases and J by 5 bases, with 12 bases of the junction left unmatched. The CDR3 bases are TGCAGTGCTAGACTAGCGGGGGCGAAGGTGATCCACGAGCAGTACTTC. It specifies CSARLAGAKVIHEQYF.

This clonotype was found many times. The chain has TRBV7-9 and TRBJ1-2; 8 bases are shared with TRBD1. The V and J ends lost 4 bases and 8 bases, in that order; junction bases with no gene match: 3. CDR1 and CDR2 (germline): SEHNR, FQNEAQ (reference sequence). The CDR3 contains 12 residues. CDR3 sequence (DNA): TGTGCCAGCAGCTCGACAGGGGTCGGCTACACCTTC. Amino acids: CASSSTGVGYTF.

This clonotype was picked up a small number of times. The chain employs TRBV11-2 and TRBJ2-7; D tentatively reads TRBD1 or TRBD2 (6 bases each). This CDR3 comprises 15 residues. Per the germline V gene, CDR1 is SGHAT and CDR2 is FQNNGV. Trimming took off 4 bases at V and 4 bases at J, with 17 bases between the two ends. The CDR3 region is CASSSVAGQPYEQYF. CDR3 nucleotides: TGTGCCAGCAGCTCGGTGGCGGGACAACCGTACGAGCAGTACTTC.

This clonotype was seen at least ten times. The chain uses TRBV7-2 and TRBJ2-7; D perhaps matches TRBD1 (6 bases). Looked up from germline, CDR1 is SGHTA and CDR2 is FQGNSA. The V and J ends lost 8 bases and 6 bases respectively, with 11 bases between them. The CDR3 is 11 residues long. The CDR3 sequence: CASAQGFEQYF. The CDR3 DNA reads TGTGCCAGCGCACAGGGCTTCGAGCAGTACTTC. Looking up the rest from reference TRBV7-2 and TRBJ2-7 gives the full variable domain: GAGVSQSPSNKVTEKGKDVELRCDPISGHTALYWYRQSLGQGLEFLIYFQGNSAPDKSGLPSDRFSAERTGGSVSTLTIQRTQQEDSAVYLCASAQGFEQYFGPGTRLTVT.

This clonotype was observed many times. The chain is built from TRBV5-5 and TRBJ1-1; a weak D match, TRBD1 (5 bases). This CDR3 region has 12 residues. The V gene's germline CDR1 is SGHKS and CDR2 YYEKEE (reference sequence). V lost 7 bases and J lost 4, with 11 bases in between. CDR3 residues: CASRPDSTEAFF. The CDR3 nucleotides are TGTGCCAGCCGCCCAGACAGCACTGAAGCTTTCTTT.

The CDR3 loop is CASSFNLAASGANVLTF. CDR3 sequence (DNA): TGTGCCAGCAGTTTTAACCTGGCTGCCTCTGGGGCCAACGTCCTGACTTTC. The rearrangement joins TRBV6-5 to TRBJ2-6, with D unresolved. The CDR3 runs to 17 residues. V was shortened by 4 bases and J by 0 bases, with 13 bases between the two germline ends. Per the germline V gene, CDR1 is MNHEY and CDR2 is SVGAGI.

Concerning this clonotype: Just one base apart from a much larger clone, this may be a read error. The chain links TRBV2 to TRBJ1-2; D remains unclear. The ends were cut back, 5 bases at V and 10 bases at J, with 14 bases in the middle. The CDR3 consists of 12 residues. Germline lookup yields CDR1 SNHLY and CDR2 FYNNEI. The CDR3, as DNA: TGTGCCAGCAGTTACTCCCGGGCGGTCTACACCTTC. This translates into CASSYSRAVYTF.

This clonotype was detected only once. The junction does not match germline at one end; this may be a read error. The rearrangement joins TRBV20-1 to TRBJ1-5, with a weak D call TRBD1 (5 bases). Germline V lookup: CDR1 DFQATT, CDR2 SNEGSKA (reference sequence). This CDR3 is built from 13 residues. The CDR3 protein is CSAGGGSNRPQHF. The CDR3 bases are TGCAGTGCTGGGGGGGGTAGCAATCGGCCCCAGCATTTT.

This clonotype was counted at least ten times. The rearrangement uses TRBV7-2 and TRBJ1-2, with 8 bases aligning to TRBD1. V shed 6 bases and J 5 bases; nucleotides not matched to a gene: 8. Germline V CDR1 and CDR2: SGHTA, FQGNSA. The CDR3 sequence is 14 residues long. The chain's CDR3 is CASRPDRAGYGYTF. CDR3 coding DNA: TGTGCCAGCAGGCCGGACAGGGCTGGATATGGCTACACCTTC.